This TCR beta chain was sequenced during a study of OX40 agonist ivuxolimab in advanced cancers. Study results and limitations: Clonal expansion in partial responders at 0.1-3.0 mg/kg ranked among the lowest.

TCRdb's table, derived via immunoSEQ multiplex PCR, lists solely in-frame clones and lacks some. The sample lists over 50,000 clones, 80% to 95% occurring once. Notes on this clone: Its cognate antigen is unknown.

Germline lookup yields CDR1 SQVTM and CDR2 ANQGSEA. Unmatched junction bases numbered 4, after V lost 3 bases and J lost 4 bases. This CDR3 contains 13 residues. The chain combines TRBV29-1 with TRBJ2-7; TRBD1 matches at 9 bases. The TCR comes from an adult with an advanced solid tumor such as melanoma, head and neck, liver or kidney cancer. The sequencing used CD4+ or CD8+ T cells sorted from blood, collected in a trial of the OX40 agonist ivuxolimab. CDR3 DNA sequence: TGCAGCGTTGAGGACAGGGGTCTTTACGAGCAGTACTTC. Its protein product is CSVEDRGLYEQYF.